This T cell receptor beta chain was documented in a study of T cells in lung cancer brain metastases. Study background: No interval therapy was given to most of the 20 patients.

TCRdb keeps only in-frame clones here, not all; method: immunoSEQ multiplex PCR. The table has 3,500 to 4,500 clones, around 90% seen once. Patients with a history of multiple malignancies were excluded. To note about this clone: Its antigen remains unknown.

Study outcomes and limitations: The complete infiltrating T cell repertoire may not have been retrieved from FFPE.

V was pared by 2 bases and J by 3 bases, with 8 bases between. Per the germline V gene, CDR1 is SGHRS and CDR2 is YFSETQ. The CDR3 consists of 13 residues. The sample consisted of tumor tissue from the primary lung tumor. The clonotype was recovered from a man between 60 and 70 years old with non-small cell lung cancer. This chain joins TRBV5-1 and TRBJ2-5; a possible D gene is TRBD2 (6 bases). The CDR3 region has the DNA TGCGCCAGCAGCTTTCGACTAGAAGAGACCCAGTACTTC. Residues: CASSFRLEETQYF.